The TCR beta chain described here comes from a study of shared clonotypes between healthy human individuals. Assay: immunoSEQ multiplex PCR; the TCRdb copy retains only in-frame clones and omits some. The data show some 980,000 clones, with about 80% seen just once and approximately 1.5% held by the top ten. Only one count was recorded for this clone. The length of the CDR3 is 15 residues. CDR1 is MNHEY and CDR2 is SMNVEV in the germline V gene (reference sequence). V was clipped by 5 bases and J by 5 bases, with 18 bases between them. Material for sequencing was memory CD4+ T cells sorted from blood. The subset here: CD45RA-negative fraction. The TCR originated in a man between 18 and 35 years old in good health. The V gene is TRBV27, the J gene TRBJ1-1; a weak D match, TRBD1 (5 bases). The DNA of the CDR3 is TGTGCCAGCAGTCTGGGACGGGATCGGGGGACTGAAGCTTTCTTT. The encoded protein is CASSLGRDRGTEAFF.